The entry that follows covers one T cell receptor beta chain sequence. Its recognized antigen is unknown. No much larger clone is present one base from it, and per-base qualities are unavailable. Distinct nucleotide sequences in the sample also encode this CDR3. The CDR3, from cysteine to phenylalanine, totals 13 residues. CDR3 DNA only is kept here, 39 bases in frame from base 1. CDR1 and CDR2 are read off the germline V gene (reference sequence) as MNHEY and SMNVEV. Trimmed from V: 5 bases; trimmed from J: 3 bases; junction bases lacking a gene match: 4. TCRbeta CDR3 regions were amplified from genomic DNA by means of the immunoSEQ Assay, a bias-controlled multiplex PCR. In the source study's methods: The number of nucleated cells in each sample was estimated from the amplification of reference gene primers within the assay. Sequence reads were collapsed and filtered to measure the absolute abundance of every unique TCRbeta CDR3 rearrangement. For each sample, productive Simpson clonality was calculated as the square root of Simpson's diversity index across productive rearrangements. TCRdb carries this immuneACCESS record with in-frame sequences only. Its versions omit some clonotypes, under half of them owing to an unresolved V gene in the studies checked, with the rest unexplained. The V and J calls and clone size are taken from that table; D and trimming were inferred from the DNA. This sample comprises about 310,000 clones, 90% of them detected only once. The ten biggest clones cover under 3.5% of the sample.

The data are from a study of blood T cell repertoires in COVID-19 (dated by TCRdb to about 2020). For context, the study as a whole: Collaborator samples came from the United States, Italy and Spain and covered acute and convalescent phases of COVID-19. A freely available public database, intended as a resource for researchers studying the immune response to SARS-CoV-2, is where the repertoires were released. Subjects who had been exposed to COVID-19, were actively infected with it, or had recovered from it provided the deeply sampled blood TCRbeta repertoires that made up the dataset. Where available, HLA class I and class II types were taken from metadata supplied by the sample provider and were not determined by assay-based typing. Sample metadata almost always included a de-identified subject ID, COVID-19 status, age in years and sex. The samples were drawn from the first 160 participants of the ongoing ImmuneRACE study and from 1,254 subjects provided by 6 global collaborators. The prospective study material was composed of cDNA or gDNA derived from T cells, B-cell-depleted T cells, or PBMCs. Summary of the overall study and its limitations: The amount of clinical and demographic metadata varied by source and participant and was provided uncurated.

At one collaborating source in Seattle, patients were enrolled during active infection and were followed longitudinally through the course of disease. Each collaborating institution followed its own protocols to collect whole blood in K2EDTA tubes. For TCRbeta analysis, collaborator samples were shipped as frozen whole blood, as isolated PBMCs, or as DNA extracted from either sample type. The clonotype comes from a woman in her twenties or thirties with COVID-19, enrolled during active disease. Input material: peripheral blood. This chain is built from TRBV27 and TRBJ2-7, with 7 bases aligning to TRBD1. The sequence in DNA is TGTGCCAGCAGTCTGGGACAGAACTACGAGCAGTACTTC. This is translated as CASSLGQNYEQYF.